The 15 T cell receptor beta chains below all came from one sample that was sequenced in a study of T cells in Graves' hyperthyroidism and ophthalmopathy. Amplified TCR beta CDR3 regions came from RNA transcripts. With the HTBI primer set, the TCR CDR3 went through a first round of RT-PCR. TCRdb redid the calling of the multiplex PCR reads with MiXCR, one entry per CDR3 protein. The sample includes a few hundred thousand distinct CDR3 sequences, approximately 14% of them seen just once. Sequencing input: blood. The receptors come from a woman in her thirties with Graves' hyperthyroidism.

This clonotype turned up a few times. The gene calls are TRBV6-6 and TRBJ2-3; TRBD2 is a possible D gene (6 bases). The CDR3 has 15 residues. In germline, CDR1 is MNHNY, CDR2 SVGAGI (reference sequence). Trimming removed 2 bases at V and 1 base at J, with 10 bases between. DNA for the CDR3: TGTGCCAGCAGTTACACGGGGGTGGGCACAGATACGCAGTATTTT. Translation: CASSYTGVGTDTQYF.

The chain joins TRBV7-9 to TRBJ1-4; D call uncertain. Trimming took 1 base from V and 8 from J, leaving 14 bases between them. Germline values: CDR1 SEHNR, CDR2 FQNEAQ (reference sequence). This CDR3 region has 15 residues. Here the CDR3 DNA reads TGTGCCAGCAGCTTAGACGGAGGAGGCTGGGAAAAACTGTTTTTT. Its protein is CASSLDGGGWEKLFF.

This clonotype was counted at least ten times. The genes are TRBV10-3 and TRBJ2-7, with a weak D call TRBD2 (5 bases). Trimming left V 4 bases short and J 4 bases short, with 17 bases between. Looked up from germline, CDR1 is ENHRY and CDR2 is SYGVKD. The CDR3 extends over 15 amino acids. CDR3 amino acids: CAISGGFVGQYEQYF. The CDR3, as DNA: TGTGCCATCAGTGGAGGGTTCGTTGGGCAATACGAGCAGTACTTC.

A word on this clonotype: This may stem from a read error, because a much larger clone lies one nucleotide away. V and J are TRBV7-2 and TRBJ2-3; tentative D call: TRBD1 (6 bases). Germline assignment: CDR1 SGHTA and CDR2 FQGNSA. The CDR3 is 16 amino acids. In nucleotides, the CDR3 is TGTGCCAGCATCCGAGAAGGGGGAGTAAGCACAGATACGCTGTATTTT. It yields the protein CASIREGGVSTDTLYF.

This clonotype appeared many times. The CDR3 DNA reads as TGTGCCAGCAGTTCAACCCGAGGGACAGACACCTACGAGCAGTACTTC. Its translation is CASSSTRGTDTYEQYF. This chain joins TRBV7-9 and TRBJ2-7, with 7 nucleotides matching TRBD1. Looked up from germline, CDR1 is SEHNR and CDR2 is FQNEAQ (reference sequence). The ends lost 6 bases at V and 2 bases at J; junction bases unmatched: 13. The CDR3 runs to 16 residues.

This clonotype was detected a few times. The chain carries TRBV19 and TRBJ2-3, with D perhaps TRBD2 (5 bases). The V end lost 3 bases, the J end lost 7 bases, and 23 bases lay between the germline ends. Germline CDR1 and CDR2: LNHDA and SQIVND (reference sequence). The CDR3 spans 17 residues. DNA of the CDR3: TGTGCCAGTAGTATCGAATTTGACCGTCTTGAGGGTCATACGCAGTATTTT. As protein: CASSIEFDRLEGHTQYF. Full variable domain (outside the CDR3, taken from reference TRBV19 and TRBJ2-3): DGGITQSPKYLFRKEGQNVTLSCEQNLNHDAMYWYRQDPGQGLRLIYYSQIVNDFQKGDIAEGYSVSREKKESFPLTVTSAQKNPTAFYLCASSIEFDRLEGHTQYFGPGTRLTVL.

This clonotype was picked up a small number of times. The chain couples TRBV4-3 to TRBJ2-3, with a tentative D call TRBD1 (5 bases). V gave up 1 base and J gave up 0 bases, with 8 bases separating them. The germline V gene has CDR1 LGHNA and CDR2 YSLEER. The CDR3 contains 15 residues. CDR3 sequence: CASSQGYRSTDTQYF. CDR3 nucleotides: TGCGCCAGCAGCCAAGGCTACAGGAGCACAGATACGCAGTATTTT.

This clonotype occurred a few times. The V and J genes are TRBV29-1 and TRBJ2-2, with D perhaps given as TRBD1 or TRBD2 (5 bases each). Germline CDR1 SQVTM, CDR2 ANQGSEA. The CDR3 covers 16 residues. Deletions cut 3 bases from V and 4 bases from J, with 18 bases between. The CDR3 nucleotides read TGCAGCGTTGAGTGGGGGAACCCAGTCGGCACCGGGGAGCTGTTTTTT. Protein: CSVEWGNPVGTGELFF.

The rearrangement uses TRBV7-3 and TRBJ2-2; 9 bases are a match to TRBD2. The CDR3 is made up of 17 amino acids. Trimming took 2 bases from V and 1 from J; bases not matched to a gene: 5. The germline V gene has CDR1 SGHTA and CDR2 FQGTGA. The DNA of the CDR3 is TGTGCCAGCAGCTTACTGGGCGGGAGGGGGAACACCGGGGAGCTGTTTTTT. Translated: CASSLLGGRGNTGELFF.

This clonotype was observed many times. The CDR3 reads CASSQDWGAGYTF. CDR3 bases: TGTGCCAGCAGCCAAGATTGGGGAGCTGGCTACACCTTC. The genes are TRBV3-1 and TRBJ1-2, with D hard to call. V lost 0 bases to trimming and J lost 7 bases, with 9 bases between them. The germline gives CDR1 LGHDT, CDR2 YNNKEL (reference sequence). The CDR3 is 13 amino acids.

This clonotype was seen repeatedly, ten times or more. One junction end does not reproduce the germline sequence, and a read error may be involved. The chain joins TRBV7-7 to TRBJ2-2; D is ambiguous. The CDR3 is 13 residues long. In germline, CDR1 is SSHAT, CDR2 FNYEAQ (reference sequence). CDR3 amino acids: CASSLTTVGELFF. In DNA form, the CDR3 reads TGTGCTAGCAGCTTAACGACGGTCGGGGAGCTGTTTTTT. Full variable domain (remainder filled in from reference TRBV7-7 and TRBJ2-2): GAGVSQSPRYKVTKRGQDVTLRCDPISSHATLYWYQQALGQGPEFLTYFNYEAQPDKSGLPSDRFSAERPEGSISTLTIQRTEQRDSAMYRCASSLTTVGELFFGEGSRLTVL.

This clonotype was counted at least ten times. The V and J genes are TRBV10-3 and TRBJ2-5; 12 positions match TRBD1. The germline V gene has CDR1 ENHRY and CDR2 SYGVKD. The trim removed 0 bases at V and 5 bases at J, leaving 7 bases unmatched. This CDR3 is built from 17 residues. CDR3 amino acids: CAISESPGTGGLETQYF. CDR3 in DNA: TGTGCCATCAGTGAGTCTCCGGGGACAGGGGGCCTGGAGACCCAGTACTTC.

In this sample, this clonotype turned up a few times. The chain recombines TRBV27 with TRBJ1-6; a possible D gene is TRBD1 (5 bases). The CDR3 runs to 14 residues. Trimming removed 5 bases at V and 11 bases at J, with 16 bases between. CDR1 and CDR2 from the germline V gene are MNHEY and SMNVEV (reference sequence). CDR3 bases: TGTGCCAGCAGTCCCGGGACGTGGAATACACCCCTCCACTTT. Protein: CASSPGTWNTPLHF.

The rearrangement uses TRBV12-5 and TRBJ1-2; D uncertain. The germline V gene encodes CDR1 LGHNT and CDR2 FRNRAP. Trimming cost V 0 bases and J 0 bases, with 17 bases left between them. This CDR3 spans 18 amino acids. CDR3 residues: CASGLVLGADSPNYGYTF. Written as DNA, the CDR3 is TGTGCTAGTGGTTTGGTACTAGGCGCCGACTCACCTAACTATGGCTACACCTTC.

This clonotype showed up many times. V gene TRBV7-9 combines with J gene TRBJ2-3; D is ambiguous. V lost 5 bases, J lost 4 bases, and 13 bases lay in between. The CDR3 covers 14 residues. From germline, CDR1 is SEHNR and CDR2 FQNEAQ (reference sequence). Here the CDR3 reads CASSTSPVPDTQYF. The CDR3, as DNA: TGTGCCAGCAGCACCAGTCCGGTACCAGATACGCAGTATTTT.